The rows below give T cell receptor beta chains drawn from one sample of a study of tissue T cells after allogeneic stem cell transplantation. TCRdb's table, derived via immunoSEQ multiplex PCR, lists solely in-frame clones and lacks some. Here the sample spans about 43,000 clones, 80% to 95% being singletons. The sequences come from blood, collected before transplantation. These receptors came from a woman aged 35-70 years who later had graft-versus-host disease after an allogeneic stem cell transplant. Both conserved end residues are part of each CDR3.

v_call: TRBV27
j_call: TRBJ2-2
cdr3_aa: CASSLLATGELFF

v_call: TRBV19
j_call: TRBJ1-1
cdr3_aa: CASSNGGGRMNTEAFF

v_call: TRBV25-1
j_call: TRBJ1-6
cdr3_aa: CASSDGTEYSPLHF

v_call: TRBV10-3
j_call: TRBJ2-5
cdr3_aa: CAISGGYQETQYF

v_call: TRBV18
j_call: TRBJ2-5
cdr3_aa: CASSPGLQETQYF

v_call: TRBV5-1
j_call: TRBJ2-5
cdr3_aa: CASSGGLLSSQETQYF

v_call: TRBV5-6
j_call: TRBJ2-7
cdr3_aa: CASSQGSYEQYF

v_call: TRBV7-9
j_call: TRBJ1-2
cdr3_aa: CASSTGGLDGYTF

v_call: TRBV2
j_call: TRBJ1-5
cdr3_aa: CASSYRINQPQHF

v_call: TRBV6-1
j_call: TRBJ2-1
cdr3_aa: CASSSQGSSYNEQFF

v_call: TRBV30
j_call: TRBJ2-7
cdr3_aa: CAWSVQRSTEQYF

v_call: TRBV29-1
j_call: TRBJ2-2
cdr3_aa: CSVDGLAGGTGELFF

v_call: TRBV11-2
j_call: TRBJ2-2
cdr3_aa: CASSLLLTGTGELFF

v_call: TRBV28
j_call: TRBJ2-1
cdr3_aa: CASSGQGGGSSYNEQFF

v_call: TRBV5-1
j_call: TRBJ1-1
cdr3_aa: CASSSGMGGTEAFF

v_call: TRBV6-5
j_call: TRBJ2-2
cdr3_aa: CASRPRGEGIGELFF

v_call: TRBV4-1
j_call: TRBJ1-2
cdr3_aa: CASSQEGTYGYTF

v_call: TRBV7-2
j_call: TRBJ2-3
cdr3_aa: CASSLREGADTQYF

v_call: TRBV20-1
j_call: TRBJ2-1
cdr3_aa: CSAPTDNEQFF

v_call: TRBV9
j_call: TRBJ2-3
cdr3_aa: CASSPEALVDTQYF

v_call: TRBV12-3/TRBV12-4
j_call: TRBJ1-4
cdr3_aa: CASSSGGEKLFF

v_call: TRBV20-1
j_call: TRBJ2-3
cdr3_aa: CSASSGQGTDTQYF

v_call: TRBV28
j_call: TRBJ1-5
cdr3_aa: CASRSQRGYNQPQHF

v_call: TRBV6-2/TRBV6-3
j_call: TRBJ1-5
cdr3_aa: CASSSWDSSNGNQPQHF

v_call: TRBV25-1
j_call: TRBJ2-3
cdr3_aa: CASSDSFTSGSTADTQYF

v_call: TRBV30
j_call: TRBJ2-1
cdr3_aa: CAWSSRLAGGNEQFF

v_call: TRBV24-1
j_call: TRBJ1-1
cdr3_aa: CATSDTGQVAFF

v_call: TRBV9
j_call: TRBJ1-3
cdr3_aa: CASSVGPEPHSGNTIYF

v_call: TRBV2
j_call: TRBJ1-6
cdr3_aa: CASSEQQGNSPLHF

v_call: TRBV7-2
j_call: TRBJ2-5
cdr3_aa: CASSSGQHQETQYF

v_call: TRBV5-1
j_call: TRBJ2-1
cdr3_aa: CASSEVSYNEQFF

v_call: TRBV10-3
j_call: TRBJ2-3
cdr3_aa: CAISESTGPDTQYF

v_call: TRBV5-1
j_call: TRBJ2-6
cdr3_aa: CASSLSISGANVLTF

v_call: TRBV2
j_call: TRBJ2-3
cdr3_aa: CASNTRTVTDTQYF

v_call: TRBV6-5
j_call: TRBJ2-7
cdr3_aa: CATQTSSYEQYF

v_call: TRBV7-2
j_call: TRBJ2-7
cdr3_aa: CASRHSGRAYEQYF

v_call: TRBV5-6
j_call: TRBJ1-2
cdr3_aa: CASSLGRTGDGYTF

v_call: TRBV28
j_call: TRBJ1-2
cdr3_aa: CAIHRAPYGYTF

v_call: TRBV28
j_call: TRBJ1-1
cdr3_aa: CASSLYRQMNTEAFF

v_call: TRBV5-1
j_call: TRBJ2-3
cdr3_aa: CASSLGPSGGRGTDTQYF

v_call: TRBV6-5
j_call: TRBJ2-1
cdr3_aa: CASRTGLAGNEQFF

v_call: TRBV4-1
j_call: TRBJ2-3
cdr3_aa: CASSHPGQGTDTQYF

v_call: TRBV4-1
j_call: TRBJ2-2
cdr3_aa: CASSQVGGAGELFF

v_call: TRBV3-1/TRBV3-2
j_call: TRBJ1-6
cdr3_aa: CASSQEALYNSPLHF

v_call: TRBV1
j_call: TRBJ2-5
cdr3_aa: CTSSTGGGETQYF

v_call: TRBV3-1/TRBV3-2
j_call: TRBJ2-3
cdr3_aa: CASSQGLGYSSTDTQYF

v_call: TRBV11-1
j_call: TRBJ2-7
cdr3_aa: CASSRGTSYYEQYF

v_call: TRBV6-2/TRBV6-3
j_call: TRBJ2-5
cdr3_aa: CASSQSRQIQETQYF

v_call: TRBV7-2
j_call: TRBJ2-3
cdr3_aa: CASSPFPDTQYF

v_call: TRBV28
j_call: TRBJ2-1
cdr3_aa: CASSLYSYNEQFF

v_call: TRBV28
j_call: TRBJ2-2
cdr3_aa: CASTPGREGGTGELFF

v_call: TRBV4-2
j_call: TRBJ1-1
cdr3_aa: CASSPQKGRGNTEAFF

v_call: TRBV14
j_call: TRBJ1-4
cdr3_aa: CASSQYQGGEKLFF

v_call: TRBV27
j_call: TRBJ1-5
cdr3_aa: CASSPGQGRPQHF

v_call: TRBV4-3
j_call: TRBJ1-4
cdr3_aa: CASSRTTVVNEKLFF